These 4 T cell receptor beta chains originate from one sample sequenced in a study of T cell responses to AZD1222 COVID-19 vaccine. TCRdb's table, derived via immunoSEQ multiplex PCR, lists solely in-frame clones and lacks some. The sample contains more than 100,000 clones, roughly 85% of which appear only once. Sequenced here: peripheral blood, sampled 28 days after the second dose of the MenACWY control vaccine. The receptor set was obtained from an adult who received the MenACWY meningococcal vaccine as a control.

The V and J genes are TRBV9 and TRBJ1-1, with D unclear. Germline assignment: CDR1 SGDLS and CDR2 YYNGEE. V lost 4 bases and J 1 base, leaving 14 bases between the germline ends. This CDR3 spans 15 amino acids. The CDR3 sequence is CASSPQVIQNTEAFF. Written as DNA, the CDR3 is TGTGCCAGCAGCCCCCAGGTGATACAGAACACTGAAGCTTTCTTT.

This chain's CDR3 is CASLIGVVGNTIYF. Written as DNA, the CDR3 is TGTGCCAGCCTAATAGGGGTGGTTGGAAACACCATATATTTT. The chain couples TRBV21-1 to TRBJ1-3; TRBD1 is the table's D call, not checked against the DNA. TRBV21-1 is a pseudogene segment. This CDR3 contains 14 residues.

The rearrangement links TRBV28 to TRBJ2-2; D may be TRBD1 (7 bases). V dropped 6 bases and J dropped 6 bases, with 14 bases sitting between them. The CDR3 loop spans 14 amino acids. Germline lookup yields CDR1 MDHEN and CDR2 SYDVKM. DNA for the CDR3: TGTGCCAGCAGCCCTACAGGGGAGGCCGGGGAGCTGTTTTTT. It is translated as CASSPTGEAGELFF.

The rearrangement uses TRBV29-1 and TRBJ1-1; possible D gene TRBD1, 6 bases. The germline gives CDR1 SQVTM, CDR2 ANQGSEA. V lost 7 bases to trimming and J lost 4 bases, with 19 bases between them. The CDR3 totals 14 residues. In nucleotides, the CDR3 is TGCAGCGGGGGGGCGGGGGCCTCCACCACTGAAGCTTTCTTT. This encodes CSGGAGASTTEAFF.